These 17 T cell receptor beta chains share one sample of origin, sequenced in a study of blood T cell repertoires in COVID-19. Produced via immunoSEQ multiplex PCR; TCRdb's table is partial and in-frame only. The sample holds some 500,000 clones, roughly 90% seen once. The material sequenced was PBMCs or T cells enriched from blood (not recorded which). The receptors derive from a woman aged 40-49 years who had recovered from COVID-19.

The genes are TRBV7-2 and TRBJ2-2; the match to TRBD2 covers 7 bases. V shed 5 bases, J shed 1 base, and the junction held 10 bases outside the gene matches. CDR3 length equals 17 residues. Germline V lookup: CDR1 SGHTA, CDR2 FQGNSA. DNA for the CDR3: TGTGCCAGCAGCAATTCGCCGGGAGGCCTGAACACCGGGGAGCTGTTTTTT. Translating it yields CASSNSPGGLNTGELFF.

V gene TRBV29-1 combines with J gene TRBJ2-5, with 9 bases matching TRBD2. V shed 4 bases and J 7 bases; nucleotides not matched to a gene: 7. This CDR3 spans 13 amino acids. Germline V gene sequence: CDR1 SQVTM, CDR2 ANQGSEA. Written as DNA, the CDR3 is TGCAGCGTTGGGGAGGGACTAGCAGGGACCCAGTACTTC. Encoded protein: CSVGEGLAGTQYF.

J is TRBJ2-1 and V is TRBV4-3, with a tentative D call TRBD1 (5 bases). Per the germline V gene, CDR1 is LGHNA and CDR2 is YSLEER. The V end lost 0 bases, the J end lost 8 bases, and 14 bases lay between the germline ends. This CDR3 contains 15 residues. The CDR3 region has the DNA TGCGCCAGCAGCCAAGAAGAGCAGGGTAGGGATGAGCAGTTCTTC. As protein: CASSQEEQGRDEQFF.

The gene calls are TRBV7-9 and TRBJ2-5; D not resolved. This CDR3 contains 16 residues. With 5 bases removed from V and 5 bases from J, the gap between germline ends came to 21 bases. Germline CDR1 reads SEHNR; CDR2 reads FQNEAQ (reference sequence). CDR3 region: CASSPKLGTRVETQYF. CDR3 in DNA: TGTGCCAGCAGCCCGAAGCTGGGCACCCGCGTGGAGACCCAGTACTTC.

The chain recombines TRBV18 with TRBJ2-4; weak D call: TRBD1 (5 bases). The CDR3 totals 14 residues. V was pared by 2 bases and J by 1 base, with 6 bases between. Germline V gene data show CDR1 as KGHSH and CDR2 as LQKENI. The CDR3 loop is CASSPNRAKNIQYF. The CDR3, as DNA: TGTGCCAGCTCACCAAACAGGGCCAAAAACATTCAGTACTTC.

CDR3 coding DNA: TGTGCCAGCCGCTCCGGCGGTCTAGCCAAAAACATTCAGTACTTC. Translating gives CASRSGGLAKNIQYF. This chain links TRBV7-9 with TRBJ2-4; D uncertain. The CDR3 is made up of 15 amino acids. Germline lookup yields CDR1 SEHNR and CDR2 FQNEAQ (reference sequence). V gave up 8 bases and J gave up 0 bases, with 14 bases separating them. Based on the CDR3 plus reference TRBV7-9 and TRBJ2-4, the full variable domain is DTGVSQNPRHKITKRGQNVTFRCDPISEHNRLYWYRQTLGQGPEFLTYFQNEAQLEKSRLLSDRFSAERPKGSFSTLEIQRTEQGDSAMYLCASRSGGLAKNIQYFGAGTRLSVL.

The chain is built from TRBV29-1 and TRBJ1-4; D remains unclear. Trimming stripped 3 bases from V and 7 bases from J, with 9 bases between. The CDR3 extends over 12 amino acids. CDR1 and CDR2 (germline): SQVTM, ANQGSEA. In nucleotides, the CDR3 is TGCAGCGTTGAGGTGGAGCCTGAAAAACTGTTTTTT. Its protein is CSVEVEPEKLFF.

The chain recombines TRBV18 with TRBJ2-4, with a tentative D call TRBD1 (7 bases). Trimming left V 4 bases short and J 1 base short, with 20 bases between. This CDR3 has 18 residues. The germline V gene has CDR1 KGHSH and CDR2 LQKENI. The CDR3, as DNA: TGTGCCAGCTCACAGGAGTTGATCAGGGGGGTGGCCAAAAACATTCAGTACTTC. Its translation is CASSQELIRGVAKNIQYF.

The genes are TRBV6-2 or TRBV6-3 and TRBJ1-1; perhaps TRBD1 as D (6 bases). Germline CDR1 reads MNHEY; CDR2 reads SVGEGT. V lost 5 bases, J lost 5 bases, and 18 bases lay in between. The CDR3 has 15 amino acids. CDR3 DNA: TGTGCCAGCAGTAAAGCCACAGGGTACAGAACTGAAGCTTTCTTT. Its protein is CASSKATGYRTEAFF.

CDR3 loop: CASSLGGFYNEQFF. CDR3 in DNA: TGTGCCAGCAGCTTAGGCGGGTTTTACAATGAGCAGTTCTTC. The gene calls are TRBV7-2 and TRBJ2-1, with TRBD2 as a possible D gene (5 bases). V dropped 1 base and J dropped 4 bases, with 8 bases sitting between them. Germline CDR1 SGHTA, CDR2 FQGNSA. The CDR3 is 14 residues long.

The chain is built from TRBV3-1 (or the pseudogene TRBV3-2) and TRBJ1-5, with no clear D. CDR1 and CDR2 (germline): LGHDT, YNNKEL (reference sequence). CDR3 length: 15 amino acids. Trimming shortened V by 0 bases and J by 7 bases, and 13 bases separated the two germline ends. CDR3 protein: CASSQDTNPGQPQHF. CDR3 nucleotide sequence: TGTGCCAGCAGCCAAGATACAAATCCGGGGCAGCCCCAGCATTTT.

This clone showed up just once. The chain carries TRBV7-6 and TRBJ2-7; a possible D gene is TRBD2 (5 bases). CDR3 length: 15 amino acids. In germline, CDR1 is SGHVS, CDR2 FNYEAQ. Deletions cut 5 bases from V and 3 bases from J, with 17 bases between. The chain's CDR3 is CASSPEEGLGYEQYF. In DNA, the CDR3 is TGTGCCAGCAGCCCGGAGGAAGGGTTAGGCTACGAGCAGTACTTC.

The chain has TRBV27 and TRBJ2-1; TRBD2 matches at 10 bases. With 5 bases clipped from V and 0 bases from J, the junction kept 7 bases outside the gene matches. The germline gives CDR1 MNHEY, CDR2 SMNVEV (reference sequence). The CDR3 sequence is 17 residues long. CDR3 sequence: CASSKQGLAHSYNEQFF. For the CDR3, the DNA is TGTGCCAGCAGTAAACAGGGACTAGCGCACTCCTACAATGAGCAGTTCTTC.

The chain carries TRBV27 and TRBJ2-7; D is undetermined. Germline CDR1 MNHEY, CDR2 SMNVEV (reference sequence). Trimming removed 3 bases at V and 2 bases at J, with 8 bases between. The CDR3 totals 13 residues. The CDR3 DNA sequence: TGTGCCAGCAGTTTGAGACTTACCTACGAGCAGTACTTC. This codes for CASSLRLTYEQYF.

The chain carries TRBV10-2 and TRBJ2-2; the match to TRBD2 covers 7 bases. The length of the CDR3 is 14 residues. Germline lookup yields CDR1 WSHSY and CDR2 SAAADI. V lost 4 bases, J lost 4 bases, and 3 bases stayed unmatched. The CDR3 DNA follows: TGCGCCAGCAGTGGACTAGCCTCCACCGGGGAGCTGTTTTTT. Residues: CASSGLASTGELFF.

This sequence joins TRBV7-8 and TRBJ1-3, with D unresolved. Germline loops: CDR1 SGHVS, CDR2 FQNEAQ. Trimming took 0 bases from V and 1 from J, leaving 10 bases between them. This CDR3 comprises 16 residues. CDR3 in DNA: TGTGCCAGCAGCTTAGCCTCAAGAGGGTCTGGAAACACCATATATTTT. Protein product: CASSLASRGSGNTIYF. The full variable domain, in which reference TRBV7-8 and TRBJ1-3 provide the parts outside the CDR3, is GAGVSQSPRYKVAKRGQDVALRCDPISGHVSLFWYQQALGQGPEFLTYFQNEAQLDKSGLPSDRFFAERPEGSVSTLKIQRTQQEDSAVYLCASSLASRGSGNTIYFGEGSWLTVV.

The rearrangement uses TRBV11-3 and TRBJ2-5; 7 bases are a match to TRBD2. Per the germline V gene, CDR1 is SGHNT and CDR2 is YENEEA. This CDR3 has 15 residues. J lost 3 bases, V lost 5 bases, and 9 bases had no gene match. CDR3 nucleotide sequence: TGTGCCAGCAGCCCTTTATGGGAGGGCGAAGAGACCCAGTACTTC. This gives the protein CASSPLWEGEETQYF.